The clone carrying this TCR beta chain was recorded many times. The sample belongs to a study of breast tumors, draining lymph nodes, adjacent tissues. This CDR3 has 14 amino acids. Deletions cut 10 bases from V and 7 bases from J, with 19 bases between. The V gene's germline CDR1 is ENHRY and CDR2 SYGVKD. One entry per CDR3 protein, called by TCRdb with MiXCR from the multiplex PCR reads. The top ten hold approximately 3.6% of the sample, which has approximately 250,000 distinct CDR3 sequences, less than 35% seen once. Axillary draining lymph nodes of breast cancer patients supplied the node samples.

The sequencing sample was made of axillary lymph node tissue. This chain links TRBV10-3 with TRBJ1-4, with TRBD1 as a possible D gene (5 bases). The sequence was obtained from a female donor with breast cancer. Some clones in this sample may be carry-over from other donors' samples. CDR3 sequence (DNA): TGTGCCACCCGTCTGGGGCTGGCAAGTGAAAAACTGTTTTTT. Translated: CATRLGLASEKLFF.